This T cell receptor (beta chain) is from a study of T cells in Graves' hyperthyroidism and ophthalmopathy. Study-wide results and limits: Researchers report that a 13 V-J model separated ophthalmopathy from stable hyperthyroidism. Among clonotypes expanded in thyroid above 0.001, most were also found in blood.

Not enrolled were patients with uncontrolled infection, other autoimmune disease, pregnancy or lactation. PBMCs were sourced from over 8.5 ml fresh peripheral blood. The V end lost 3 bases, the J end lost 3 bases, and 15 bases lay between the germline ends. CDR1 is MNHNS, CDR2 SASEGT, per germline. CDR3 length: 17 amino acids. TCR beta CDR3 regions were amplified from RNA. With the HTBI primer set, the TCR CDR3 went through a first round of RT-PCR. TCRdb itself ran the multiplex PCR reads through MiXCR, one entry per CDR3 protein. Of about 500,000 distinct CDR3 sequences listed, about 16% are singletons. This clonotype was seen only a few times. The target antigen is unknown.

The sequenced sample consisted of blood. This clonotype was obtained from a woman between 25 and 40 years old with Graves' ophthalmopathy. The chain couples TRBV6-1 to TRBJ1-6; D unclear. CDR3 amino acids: CASSDGELGVYNSPLHF. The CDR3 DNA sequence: TGTGCCAGCAGTGATGGAGAGTTAGGAGTCTATAATTCACCCCTCCACTTT.